The rows below give T cell receptor beta chains drawn from one sample of a study of response to subunit inactivated influenza vaccine. Each CDR3 protein gets one entry after TCRdb re-called the RT-PCR reads with MiXCR. The sample gives hundreds of thousands of distinct CDR3 sequences, roughly 18% of which show up once; about a tenth is in the top ten. The sequencing used PBMCs from blood, collected about 5 days after vaccination. The origin of the receptors is a man between 45 and 60 years old who received an inactivated influenza vaccine. Both conserved end residues are trimmed from each CDR3.

V	J	CDR3
TRBV27	TRBJ2-5	ASSPLTGGETQY
TRBV3-1	TRBJ2-1	ASSRGSDSYNEQF
TRBV25-1	TRBJ1-3	ASSVEVGNTIY
TRBV10-3	TRBJ2-3	AISEDRITDTQY
TRBV10-3	TRBJ1-2	AIGGSGPVGYT
TRBV18	TRBJ1-5	ASSPSSYENQPQH
TRBV20-1	TRBJ2-5	SARDPGTSGGTQY
TRBV7-7	TRBJ2-1	ASSQGLASHNEQF
TRBV23-1	TRBJ1-5	ASSQLPGASNQPQH
TRBV12-3/TRBV12-4	TRBJ2-7	ASSRVNEQY
TRBV24-1	TRBJ2-6	ATSDFKQGASGANVLT
TRBV2	TRBJ2-7	ASKGQHYEQY
TRBV4-3	TRBJ2-1	ASAPRTSGNEQF
TRBV7-9	TRBJ2-1	ASSRTPGTGYNEQF
TRBV12-3/TRBV12-4	TRBJ2-4	ASSQQGSSDIQY
TRBV7-8	TRBJ1-2	ASSSGTGDYGYT
TRBV7-9	TRBJ2-4	ASSLPGTSGEDIQY
TRBV7-2	TRBJ2-1	ASSLGVRMYNEQF
TRBV5-6	TRBJ2-5	ASSLHRDSQSRETQY
TRBV4-2	TRBJ2-1	ASSQDVIASDEQF
TRBV24-1	TRBJ2-1	ATSDWNEQF
TRBV29-1	TRBJ1-3	SVEGQGVGTGNTIY
TRBV7-9	TRBJ2-1	ATHGWEGFDEQF
TRBV11-2	TRBJ2-7	ASSLVALTGSSYEQY
TRBV7-2	TRBJ1-1	ASSLVVGQGSKAF
TRBV6-5	TRBJ2-7	ASSWTGNSYEQY
TRBV5-6	TRBJ2-2	ASSLPTGEDTGELF
TRBV10-3	TRBJ2-2	AISEGPRELF
TRBV20-1	TRBJ2-7	SARTGYSYEQY
TRBV7-9	TRBJ2-7	ASRGFGGRSYEQY
TRBV12-3/TRBV12-4	TRBJ2-5	ASSLEGQGLLRETQY
TRBV5-6	TRBJ2-3	ASTFTRNTDTQY
TRBV15	TRBJ1-2	ATSRDFGANYGYT
TRBV10-3	TRBJ2-2	AIRGTLSGTGELF
TRBV7-9	TRBJ1-2	ASSLGHRGYGYT
TRBV9	TRBJ2-1	ASSVNRGDEQF
TRBV24-1	TRBJ1-2	ATSDPNSGDYGYT
TRBV10-3	TRBJ2-5	ATQAGGSESQY
TRBV7-8	TRBJ2-7	ASSLDSSTYEQY
TRBV7-2	TRBJ1-4	ASSLVLGAGEKLF
TRBV5-1	TRBJ2-2	ASSAGQGHTGELF
TRBV7-9	TRBJ2-7	ASSLVAGGPSAQY
TRBV4-2	TRBJ1-2	ASSQESGYGYT
TRBV7-6	TRBJ2-1	ASSESFGGSAYNEQF
TRBV5-1	TRBJ2-1	ASSMGQGPYNEQF
TRBV7-9	TRBJ2-7	ASSSVYEQY
TRBV6-5	TRBJ2-3	ASSYSTSGWGDTQY
TRBV12-3/TRBV12-4	TRBJ2-1	ASSKGQPRSEQF
TRBV4-3	TRBJ2-3	ASSQDGTSITDTQY
TRBV2	TRBJ2-3	ATEAQGGQTDTQY
TRBV20-1	TRBJ1-1	SATTVDTEAF
TRBV4-3	TRBJ2-7	ASSQTSGAGDPYEQY